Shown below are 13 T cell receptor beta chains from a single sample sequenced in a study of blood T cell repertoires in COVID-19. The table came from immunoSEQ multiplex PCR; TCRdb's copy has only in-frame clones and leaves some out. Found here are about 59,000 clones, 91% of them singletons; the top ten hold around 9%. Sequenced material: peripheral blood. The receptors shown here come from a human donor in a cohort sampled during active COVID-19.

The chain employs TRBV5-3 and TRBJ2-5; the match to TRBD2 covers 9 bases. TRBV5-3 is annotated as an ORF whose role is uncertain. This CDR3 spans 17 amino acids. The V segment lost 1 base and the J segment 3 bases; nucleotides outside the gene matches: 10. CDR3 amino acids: CARSLWLAGPKKETQYF. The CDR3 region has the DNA TGTGCCAGAAGCTTGTGGCTAGCGGGGCCCAAGAAAGAGACCCAGTACTTC.

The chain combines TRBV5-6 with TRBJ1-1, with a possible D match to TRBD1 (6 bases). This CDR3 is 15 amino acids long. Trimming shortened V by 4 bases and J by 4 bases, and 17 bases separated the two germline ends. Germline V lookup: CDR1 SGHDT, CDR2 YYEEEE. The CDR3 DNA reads TGTGCCAGCAGCCTGGGCATGGGGGGGCCCACTGAAGCTTTCTTT. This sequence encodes CASSLGMGGPTEAFF.

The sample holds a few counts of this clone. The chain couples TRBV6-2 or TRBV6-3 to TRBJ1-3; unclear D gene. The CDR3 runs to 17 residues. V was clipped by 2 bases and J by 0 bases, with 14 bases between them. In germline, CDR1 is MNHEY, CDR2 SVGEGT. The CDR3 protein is CASSYDYGRTSGNTIYF. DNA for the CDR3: TGTGCCAGCAGTTACGACTACGGACGGACCTCTGGAAACACCATATATTTT.

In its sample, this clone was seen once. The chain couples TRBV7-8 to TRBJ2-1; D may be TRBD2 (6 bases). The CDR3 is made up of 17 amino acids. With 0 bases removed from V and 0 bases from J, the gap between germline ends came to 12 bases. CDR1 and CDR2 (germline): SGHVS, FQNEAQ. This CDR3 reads CASSLAVAGNSYNEQFF. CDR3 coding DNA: TGTGCCAGCAGCTTAGCGGTGGCGGGAAACTCCTACAATGAGCAGTTCTTC.

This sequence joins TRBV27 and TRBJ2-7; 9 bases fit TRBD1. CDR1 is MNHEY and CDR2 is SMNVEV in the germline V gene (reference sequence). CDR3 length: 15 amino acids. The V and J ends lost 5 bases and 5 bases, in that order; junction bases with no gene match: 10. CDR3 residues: CASSPSWDRAHEQYF. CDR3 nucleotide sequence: TGTGCCAGCAGTCCTTCGTGGGACAGGGCCCACGAGCAGTACTTC.

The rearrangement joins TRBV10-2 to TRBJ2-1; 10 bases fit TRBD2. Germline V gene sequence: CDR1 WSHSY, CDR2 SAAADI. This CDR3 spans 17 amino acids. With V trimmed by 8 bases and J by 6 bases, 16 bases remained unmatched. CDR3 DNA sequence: TGCGCCAGCGAGAGGGCTAGCGGGAGTCATTTTCCCAATGAGCAGTTCTTC. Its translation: CASERASGSHFPNEQFF.

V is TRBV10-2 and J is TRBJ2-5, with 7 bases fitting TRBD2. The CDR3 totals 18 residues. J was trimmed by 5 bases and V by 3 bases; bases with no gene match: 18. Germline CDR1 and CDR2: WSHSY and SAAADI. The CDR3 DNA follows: TGCGCCAGCAGTGATCTCCTCCGCGGCGGGAGATTAGGGGAGACCCAGTACTTC. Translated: CASSDLLRGGRLGETQYF.

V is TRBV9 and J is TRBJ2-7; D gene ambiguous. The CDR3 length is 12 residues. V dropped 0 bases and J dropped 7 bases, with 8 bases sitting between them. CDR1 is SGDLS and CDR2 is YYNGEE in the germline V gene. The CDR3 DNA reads TGTGCCAGCAGCGTAGCGGCAGGTGAGCAGTACTTC. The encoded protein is CASSVAAGEQYF.

CDR3 sequence (DNA): TGTGCCAGCAGCTTAGTTGCTAGCGGGGGGCAAAACATTCAGTACTTC. Translated: CASSLVASGGQNIQYF. J is TRBJ2-4 and V is TRBV7-8; TRBD2 matches 11 bases. J lost 5 bases, V lost 1 base, and 4 bases had no gene match. The CDR3 runs 16 residues. CDR1 and CDR2 (germline): SGHVS, FQNEAQ.

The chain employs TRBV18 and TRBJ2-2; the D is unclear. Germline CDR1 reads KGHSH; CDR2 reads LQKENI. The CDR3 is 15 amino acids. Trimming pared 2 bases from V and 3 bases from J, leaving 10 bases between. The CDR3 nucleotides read TGTGCCAGCTCACCAATCAGGCAGGACACCGGGGAGCTGTTTTTT. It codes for CASSPIRQDTGELFF.

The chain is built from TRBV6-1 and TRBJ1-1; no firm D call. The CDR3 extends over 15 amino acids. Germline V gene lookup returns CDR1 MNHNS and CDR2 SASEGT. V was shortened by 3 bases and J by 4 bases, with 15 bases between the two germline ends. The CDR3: CASSDMGSPSTEAFF. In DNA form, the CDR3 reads TGTGCCAGCAGTGATATGGGCTCCCCGAGCACTGAAGCTTTCTTT.

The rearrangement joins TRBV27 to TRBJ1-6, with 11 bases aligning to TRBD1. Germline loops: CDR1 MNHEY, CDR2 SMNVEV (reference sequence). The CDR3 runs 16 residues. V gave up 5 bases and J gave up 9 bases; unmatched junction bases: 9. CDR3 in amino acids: CASSPTDRGPVSPLHF. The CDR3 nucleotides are TGTGCCAGCAGTCCGACGGACAGGGGGCCGGTTTCACCCCTCCACTTT.

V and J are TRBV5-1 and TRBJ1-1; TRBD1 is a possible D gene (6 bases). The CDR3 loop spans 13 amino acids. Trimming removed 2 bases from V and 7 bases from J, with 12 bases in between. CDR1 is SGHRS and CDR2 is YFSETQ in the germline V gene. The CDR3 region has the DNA TGCGCCAGCAGCTTCGGGACAACCGATGAAGCTTTCTTT. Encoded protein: CASSFGTTDEAFF.